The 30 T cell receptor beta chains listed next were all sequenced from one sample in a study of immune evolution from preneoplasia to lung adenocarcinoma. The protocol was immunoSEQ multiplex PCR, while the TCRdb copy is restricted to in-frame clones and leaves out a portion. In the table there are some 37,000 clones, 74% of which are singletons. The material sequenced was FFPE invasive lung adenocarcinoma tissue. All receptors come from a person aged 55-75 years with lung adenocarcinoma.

The CDR3 region has the DNA TGTGCCAGCAGCAAGCGCCCGTTGCAGGGGCCCGCCCTGACTTTC. It translates to CASSKRPLQGPALTF. This sequence joins TRBV21-1 and TRBJ2-6; whether TRBD1, the table's D call, matches the DNA was not checked. TRBV21-1 is a known pseudogene. The CDR3 spans 15 residues.

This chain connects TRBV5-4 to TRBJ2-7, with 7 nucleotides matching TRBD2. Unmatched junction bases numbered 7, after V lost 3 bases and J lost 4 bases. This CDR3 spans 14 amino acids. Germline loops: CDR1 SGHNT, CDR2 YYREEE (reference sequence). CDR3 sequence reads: CASSWTSMSYEQYF. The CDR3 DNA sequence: TGTGCCAGCAGCTGGACTAGTATGAGTTACGAGCAGTACTTC.

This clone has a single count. In DNA, the CDR3 is TGTGCCAGCAGCTTAGTCGTTCGGGGCTCACCCCTCCACTTT. This translates into CASSLVVRGSPLHF. This chain joins TRBV7-9 and TRBJ1-6; D is perhaps TRBD1 (5 bases). Trimming left V 1 base short and J 10 bases short, with 11 bases between. Germline CDR1 SEHNR, CDR2 FQNEAQ (reference sequence). This CDR3 contains 14 residues.

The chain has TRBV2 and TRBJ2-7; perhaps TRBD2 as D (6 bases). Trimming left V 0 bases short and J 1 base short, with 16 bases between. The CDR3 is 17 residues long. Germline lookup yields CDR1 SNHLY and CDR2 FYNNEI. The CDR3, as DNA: TGTGCCAGCAGTGAAGCGGTGCCGGGGGTCCTTTCCTACGAGCAGTACTTC. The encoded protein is CASSEAVPGVLSYEQYF. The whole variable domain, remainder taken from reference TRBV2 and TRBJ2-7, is EPEVTQTPSHQVTQMGQEVILRCVPISNHLYFYWYRQILGQKVEFLVSFYNNEISEKSEIFDDQFSVERPDGSNFTLKIRSTKLEDSAMYFCASSEAVPGVLSYEQYFGPGTRLTVT.

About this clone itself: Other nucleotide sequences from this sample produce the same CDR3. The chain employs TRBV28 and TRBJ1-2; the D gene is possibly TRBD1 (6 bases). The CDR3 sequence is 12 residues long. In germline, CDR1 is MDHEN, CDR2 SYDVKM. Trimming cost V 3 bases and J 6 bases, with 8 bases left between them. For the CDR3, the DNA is TGTGCCAGCAGTTTCGGGGGCGATGGCTACACCTTC. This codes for CASSFGGDGYTF.

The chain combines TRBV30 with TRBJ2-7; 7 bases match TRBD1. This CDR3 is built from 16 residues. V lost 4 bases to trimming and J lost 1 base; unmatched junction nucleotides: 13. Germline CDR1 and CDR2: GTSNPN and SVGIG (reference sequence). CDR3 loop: CAWIPPDRAGSYEQYF. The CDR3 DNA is TGTGCCTGGATTCCACCCGACAGGGCAGGATCCTACGAGCAGTACTTC.

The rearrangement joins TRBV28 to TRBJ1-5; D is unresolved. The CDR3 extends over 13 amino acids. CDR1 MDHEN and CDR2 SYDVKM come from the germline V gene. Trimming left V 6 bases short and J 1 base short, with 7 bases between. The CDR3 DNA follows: TGTGCCAGCAGCTTAATCAGCAATCAGCCCCAGCATTTT. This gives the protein CASSLISNQPQHF.

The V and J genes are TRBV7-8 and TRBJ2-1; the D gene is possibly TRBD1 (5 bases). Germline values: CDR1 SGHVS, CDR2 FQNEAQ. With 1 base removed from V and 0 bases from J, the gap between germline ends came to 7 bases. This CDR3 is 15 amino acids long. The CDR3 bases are TGTGCCAGCAGCTTAGGGCAGGGCTCCTACAATGAGCAGTTCTTC. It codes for CASSLGQGSYNEQFF.

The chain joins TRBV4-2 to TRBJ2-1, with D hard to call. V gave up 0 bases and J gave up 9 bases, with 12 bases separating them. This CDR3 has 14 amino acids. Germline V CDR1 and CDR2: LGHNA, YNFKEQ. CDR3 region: CASSQDPSSGEQFF. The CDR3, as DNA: TGTGCCAGCAGCCAAGATCCCAGCTCCGGTGAGCAGTTCTTC.

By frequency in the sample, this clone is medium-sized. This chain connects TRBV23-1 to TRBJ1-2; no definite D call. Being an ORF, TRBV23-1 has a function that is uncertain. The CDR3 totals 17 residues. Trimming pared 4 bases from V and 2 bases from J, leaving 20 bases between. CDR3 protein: CASSPSILTNGNYGYTF. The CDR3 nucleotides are TGCGCCAGCAGTCCTTCCATCCTGACCAATGGGAACTATGGCTACACCTTC.

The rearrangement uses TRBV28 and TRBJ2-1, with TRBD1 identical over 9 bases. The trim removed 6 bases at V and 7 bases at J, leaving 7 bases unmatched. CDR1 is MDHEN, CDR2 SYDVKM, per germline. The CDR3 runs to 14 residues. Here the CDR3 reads CASRKTGGLNEQFF. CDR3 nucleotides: TGTGCCAGCAGGAAGACAGGGGGGTTGAATGAGCAGTTCTTC.

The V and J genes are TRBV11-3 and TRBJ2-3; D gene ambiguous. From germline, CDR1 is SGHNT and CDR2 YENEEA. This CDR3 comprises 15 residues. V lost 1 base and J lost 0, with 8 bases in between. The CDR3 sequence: CASSLGASSTDTQYF. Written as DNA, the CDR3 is TGTGCCAGCAGCTTAGGGGCCTCTAGCACAGATACGCAGTATTTT.

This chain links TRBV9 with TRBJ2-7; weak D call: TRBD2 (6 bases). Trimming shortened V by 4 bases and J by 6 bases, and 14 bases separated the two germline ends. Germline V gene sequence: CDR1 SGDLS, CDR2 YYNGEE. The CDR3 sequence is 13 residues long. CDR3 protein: CASSPTTSFEQYF. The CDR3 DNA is TGTGCCAGCAGCCCGACGACTAGTTTCGAGCAGTACTTC.

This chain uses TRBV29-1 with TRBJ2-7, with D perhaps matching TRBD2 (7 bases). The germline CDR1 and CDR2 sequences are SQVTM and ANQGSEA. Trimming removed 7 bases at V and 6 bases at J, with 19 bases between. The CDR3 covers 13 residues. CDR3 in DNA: TGCAGCGGGGCCTGGGGGGGGGCCAGCGAGCAGTACTTC. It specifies CSGAWGGASEQYF.

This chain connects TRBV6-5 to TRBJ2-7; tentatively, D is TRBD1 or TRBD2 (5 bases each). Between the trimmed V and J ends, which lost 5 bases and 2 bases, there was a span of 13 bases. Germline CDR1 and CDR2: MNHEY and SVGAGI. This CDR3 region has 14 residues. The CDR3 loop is CASSRDVEAYEQYF. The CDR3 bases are TGTGCCAGCAGTCGGGACGTGGAAGCCTACGAGCAGTACTTC.

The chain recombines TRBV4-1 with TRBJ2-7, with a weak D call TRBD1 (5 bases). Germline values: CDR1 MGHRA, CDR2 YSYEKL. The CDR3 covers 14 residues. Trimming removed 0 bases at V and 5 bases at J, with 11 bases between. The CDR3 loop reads CASSQESQGNEQYF. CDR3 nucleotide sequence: TGCGCCAGCAGCCAAGAATCCCAGGGCAACGAGCAGTACTTC.

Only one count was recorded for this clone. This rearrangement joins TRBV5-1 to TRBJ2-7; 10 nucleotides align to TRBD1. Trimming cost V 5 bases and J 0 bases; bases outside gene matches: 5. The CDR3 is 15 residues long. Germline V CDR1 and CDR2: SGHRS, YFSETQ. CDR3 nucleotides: TGCGCCAGCAGGCGGGACAGGGGAAACTCCTACGAGCAGTACTTC. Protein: CASRRDRGNSYEQYF.

The CDR3 coding sequence is TGTGCCAGCAGCATGGGACGGATTAATGAAAAACTGTTTTTT. This codes for CASSMGRINEKLFF. The chain recombines TRBV5-4 with TRBJ1-4; D is possibly TRBD1 (5 bases). This CDR3 contains 14 residues. From germline, CDR1 is SGHNT and CDR2 YYREEE (reference sequence). Trimming pared 4 bases from V and 4 bases from J, leaving 11 bases between. Drawing the rest from reference TRBV5-4 and TRBJ1-4, the complete variable domain is ETGVTQSPTHLIKTRGQQVTLRCSSQSGHNTVSWYQQALGQGPQFIFQYYREEENGRGNFPPRFSGLQFPNYSSELNVNALELDDSALYLCASSMGRINEKLFFGSGTQLSVL.

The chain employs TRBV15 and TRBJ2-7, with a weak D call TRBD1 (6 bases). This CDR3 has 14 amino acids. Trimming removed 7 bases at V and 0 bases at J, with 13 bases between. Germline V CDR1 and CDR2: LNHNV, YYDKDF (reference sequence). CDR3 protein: CATKPGHSSYEQYF. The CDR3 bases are TGTGCCACCAAACCGGGACACAGCTCCTACGAGCAGTACTTC. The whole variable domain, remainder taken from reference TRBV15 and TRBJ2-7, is DAMVIQNPRYQVTQFGKPVTLSCSQTLNHNVMYWYQQKSSQAPKLLFHYYDKDFNNEADTPDNFQSRRPNTSFCFLDIRSPGLGDTAMYLCATKPGHSSYEQYFGPGTRLTVT.

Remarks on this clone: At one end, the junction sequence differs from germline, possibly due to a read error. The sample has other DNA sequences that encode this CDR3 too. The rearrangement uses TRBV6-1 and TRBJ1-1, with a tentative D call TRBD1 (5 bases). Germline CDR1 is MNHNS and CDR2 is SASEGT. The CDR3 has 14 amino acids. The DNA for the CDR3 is TGTGCCAGTAGTGAAGCGGGGACGTCGGCTGAAGCTTTCTTT. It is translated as CASSEAGTSAEAFF.

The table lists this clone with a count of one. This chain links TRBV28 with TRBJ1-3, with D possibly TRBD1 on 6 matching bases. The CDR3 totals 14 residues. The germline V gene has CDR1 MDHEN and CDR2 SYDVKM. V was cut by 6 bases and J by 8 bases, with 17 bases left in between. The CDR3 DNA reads TGTGCCAGCAGCGAAACAGGGTGGTCGGACACCATATATTTT. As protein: CASSETGWSDTIYF.

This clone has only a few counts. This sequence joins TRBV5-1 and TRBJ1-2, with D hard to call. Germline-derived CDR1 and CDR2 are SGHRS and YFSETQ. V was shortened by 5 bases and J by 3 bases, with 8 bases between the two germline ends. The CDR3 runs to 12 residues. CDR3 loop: CASRGNYYGYTF. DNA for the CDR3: TGCGCCAGCAGGGGGAATTACTATGGCTACACCTTC.

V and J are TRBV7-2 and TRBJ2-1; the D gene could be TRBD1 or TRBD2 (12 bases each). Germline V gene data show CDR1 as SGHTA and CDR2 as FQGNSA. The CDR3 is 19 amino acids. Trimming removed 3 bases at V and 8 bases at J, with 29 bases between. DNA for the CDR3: TGTGCCAGCAGCTTCCCCTGGGACAGGGGGCTAGCGGGAGGGCATGAGCAGTTCTTC. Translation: CASSFPWDRGLAGGHEQFF.

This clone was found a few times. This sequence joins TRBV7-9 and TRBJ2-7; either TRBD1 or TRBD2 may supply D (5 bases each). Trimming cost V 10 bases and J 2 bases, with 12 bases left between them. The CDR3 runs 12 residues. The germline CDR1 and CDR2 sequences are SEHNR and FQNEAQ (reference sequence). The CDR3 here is CATGRDAYEQYF. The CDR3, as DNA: TGTGCCACTGGTCGGGACGCCTACGAGCAGTACTTC.

This chain's CDR3 is CASSLRQEGHGYTF. In DNA form, the CDR3 reads TGTGCCAGCTCACTCAGACAGGAAGGACATGGCTACACCTTC. The V gene is TRBV18, the J gene TRBJ1-2, with D possibly being TRBD1 (6 bases). The CDR3 covers 14 residues. Trimming took 4 bases from V and 6 from J, leaving 15 bases between them. From germline, CDR1 is KGHSH and CDR2 LQKENI.

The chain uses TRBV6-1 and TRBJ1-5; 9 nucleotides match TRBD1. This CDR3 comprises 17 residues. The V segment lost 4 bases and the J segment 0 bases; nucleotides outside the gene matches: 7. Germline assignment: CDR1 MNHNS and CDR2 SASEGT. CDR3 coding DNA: TGTGCCAGCAGTGTTCACAGGGGGCCTGGTAGCAATCAGCCCCAGCATTTT. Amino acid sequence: CASSVHRGPGSNQPQHF.

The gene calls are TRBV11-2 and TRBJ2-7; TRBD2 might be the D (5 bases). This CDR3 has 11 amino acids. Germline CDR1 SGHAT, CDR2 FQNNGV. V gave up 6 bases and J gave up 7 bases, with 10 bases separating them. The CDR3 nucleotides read TGTGCCAGCAGGATTGGGGAGGAGCAGTACTTC. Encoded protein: CASRIGEEQYF.

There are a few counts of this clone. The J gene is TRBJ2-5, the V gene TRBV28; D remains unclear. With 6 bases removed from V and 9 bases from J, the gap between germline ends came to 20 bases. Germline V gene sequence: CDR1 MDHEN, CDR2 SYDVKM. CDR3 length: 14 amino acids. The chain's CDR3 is CASRLLNGQRAQYF. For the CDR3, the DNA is TGTGCCAGCAGGTTACTTAACGGGCAACGGGCCCAGTACTTC. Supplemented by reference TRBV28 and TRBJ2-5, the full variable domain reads DVKVTQSSRYLVKRTGEKVFLECVQDMDHENMFWYRQDPGLGLRLIYFSYDVKMKEKGDIPEGYSVSREKKERFSLILESASTNQTSMYLCASRLLNGQRAQYFGPGTRLLVL.

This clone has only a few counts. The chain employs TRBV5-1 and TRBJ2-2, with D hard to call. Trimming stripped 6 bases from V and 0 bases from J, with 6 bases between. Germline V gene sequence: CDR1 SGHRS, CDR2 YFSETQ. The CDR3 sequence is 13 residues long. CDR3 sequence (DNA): TGCGCCAGCATCTCTCCGAACACCGGGGAGCTGTTTTTT. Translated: CASISPNTGELFF.

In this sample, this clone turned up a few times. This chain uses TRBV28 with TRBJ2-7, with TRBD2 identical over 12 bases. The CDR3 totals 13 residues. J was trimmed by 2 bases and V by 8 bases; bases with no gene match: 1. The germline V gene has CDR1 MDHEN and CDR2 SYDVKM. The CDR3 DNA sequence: TGTGCCAGCCGGACTAGCGGGGCCTACGAGCAGTACTTC. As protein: CASRTSGAYEQYF.